This TCR beta chain was profiled in a study of tumor and adjacent non-tumor tissue in lung cancer. The overall study: Histology: about twelve adenocarcinoma, a couple of squamous cell carcinoma, 1 small cell lung cancer.

Three rounds of nested PCR, following a modified ARM-PCR protocol, produced the TCRbeta library. TCRdb used MiXCR to reprocess the multiplex PCR reads, holding one entry per CDR3 protein. The sample lists approximately 79,000 distinct CDR3 sequences, roughly 72% occurring once. In regard to this clonotype: A junction boundary mismatches the germline segment, possibly from a read error.

CDR3 length equals 17 residues. CDR1 and CDR2 (germline): SGHNT, YENEEA. RNA was extracted from bulk tissue without any cell sorting. The clonotype comes from a woman in her thirties or forties with non-small cell lung cancer. The chain links TRBV11-3 to TRBJ2-1; TRBD2 agrees at 10 bases. Material for sequencing was lung tumor tissue. CDR3 amino acids: CATSPQNLAGVDNEQFF. In DNA form, the CDR3 reads TGTGCCACCAGCCCACAAAATCTAGCGGGGGTTGACAATGAGCAGTTCTTT.